The 11 T cell receptor beta chains reported below all come from one sample, sequenced in a study of shared clonotypes between healthy human individuals. Some clones are missing from TCRdb's copy, which holds only in-frame ones; the method was immunoSEQ multiplex PCR. The sample yields roughly 650,000 clones, approximately 97% seen once. Sequencing used naive CD4+ T cells sorted from blood. Described subset: CD45RA+ positively selected. These receptors were collected from a woman aged 30 to 39 in good health.

The V and J genes are TRBV30 and TRBJ2-3; TRBD2 agrees at 7 bases. Germline values: CDR1 GTSNPN, CDR2 SVGIG (reference sequence). The CDR3 has 14 amino acids. The V and J ends lost 5 bases and 4 bases, in that order; junction bases with no gene match: 9. The CDR3 DNA follows: TGTGCCTGGGAGATGGGCGGGAGACCAGATACGCAGTATTTT. Translation gives CAWEMGGRPDTQYF.

The CDR3 sequence: CASRHRDRVVQPQHF. The CDR3 nucleotides read TGTGCCAGCAGGCACCGGGACAGGGTGGTACAGCCCCAGCATTTT. The rearrangement links TRBV2 to TRBJ1-5, with 9 bases identical to TRBD1. After removal of 6 bases from V and 7 bases from J, the junction contained 10 bases not matched to a gene. Per germline, CDR1 SNHLY and CDR2 FYNNEI. The CDR3 is 15 amino acids.

The chain has TRBV2 and TRBJ2-7; D remains unclear. V was clipped by 3 bases and J by 3 bases, with 9 bases between them. CDR3 length equals 13 residues. Germline values: CDR1 SNHLY, CDR2 FYNNEI. Here the CDR3 DNA reads TGTGCCAGCAGTGAGCGGAACCTCTACGAGCAGTACTTC. Its protein is CASSERNLYEQYF.

In DNA form, the CDR3 reads TGTGCCTGGAGAAAGGTTCCCTCAGGCTACACCTTC. Protein sequence: CAWRKVPSGYTF. The V gene is TRBV30, the J gene TRBJ1-2; unclear D gene. V dropped 3 bases and J dropped 8 bases, with 13 bases sitting between them. CDR3 length: 12 amino acids. Germline lookup yields CDR1 GTSNPN and CDR2 SVGIG (reference sequence).

This sequence joins TRBV21-1 and TRBJ2-1; the D call in the table, TRBD2, was not verified against the DNA. TRBV21-1 is a pseudogene. This CDR3 is 11 amino acids long. CDR3 nucleotide sequence: TGTGCCAGCAGCTACTCGGTTGAGCAGTTCTTC. This gives the protein CASSYSVEQFF.

The chain uses TRBV2 and TRBJ2-7; 11 bases match TRBD2. Germline V CDR1 and CDR2: SNHLY, FYNNEI. The CDR3 covers 14 residues. V gave up 6 bases and J gave up 6 bases; unmatched junction bases: 7. CDR3 protein: CASRVLAGESEQYF. CDR3 in DNA: TGTGCCAGCAGGGTACTAGCGGGAGAAAGCGAGCAGTACTTC.

The chain recombines TRBV28 with TRBJ1-3, with 8 bases lining up with TRBD1. The V gene's germline CDR1 is MDHEN and CDR2 SYDVKM. This CDR3 is built from 15 residues. With V trimmed by 7 bases and J by 3 bases, 8 bases remained unmatched. The CDR3 sequence is CASTTGQVVGNTIYF. The CDR3 region has the DNA TGTGCCAGCACTACGGGACAGGTTGTTGGAAACACCATATATTTT.

The rearrangement joins TRBV5-4 to TRBJ2-7, with 13 positions matching TRBD2. CDR1 is SGHNT and CDR2 is YYREEE in the germline V gene (reference sequence). This CDR3 comprises 16 residues. J gave up 4 bases and V 0 bases, and 4 bases lay outside the gene matches. This CDR3 reads CASSLGGTSGTYEQYF. In nucleotides, the CDR3 is TGTGCCAGCAGCTTGGGGGGGACTAGCGGGACATACGAGCAGTACTTC.

This chain links TRBV4-1 with TRBJ2-1; D is uncertain. Germline-derived CDR1 and CDR2 are MGHRA and YSYEKL. The V end was cut by 2 bases, the J end by 0 bases, with 5 bases between. This CDR3 is built from 14 residues. For the CDR3, the DNA is TGCGCCAGCAGCCAACCAAGCTCCTACAATGAGCAGTTCTTC. This sequence encodes CASSQPSSYNEQFF.

This clone was seen a single time. V gene TRBV19 combines with J gene TRBJ1-5; D possibly corresponds to TRBD1 (6 bases). CDR1 is LNHDA and CDR2 is SQIVND in the germline V gene (reference sequence). Deletions cut 4 bases from V and 6 bases from J, with 13 bases between. The CDR3 is made up of 14 amino acids. CDR3 sequence: CASSKGGAGQPQHF. For the CDR3, the DNA is TGTGCCAGTAGTAAGGGGGGCGCGGGTCAGCCCCAGCATTTT. The variable domain in full, with the rest retrieved from reference TRBV19 and TRBJ1-5, is DGGITQSPKYLFRKEGQNVTLSCEQNLNHDAMYWYRQDPGQGLRLIYYSQIVNDFQKGDIAEGYSVSREKKESFPLTVTSAQKNPTAFYLCASSKGGAGQPQHFGDGTRLSIL.

The V and J genes are TRBV28 and TRBJ1-4, with TRBD1 identical over 7 bases. The CDR3 has 13 residues. The V gene's germline CDR1 is MDHEN and CDR2 SYDVKM. V lost 6 bases and J lost 10; bases outside the gene matches: 8. The CDR3 DNA sequence: TGTGCCAGCAGCCTGCTGACAGGGTTAAAACTGTTTTTT. Its protein is CASSLLTGLKLFF.